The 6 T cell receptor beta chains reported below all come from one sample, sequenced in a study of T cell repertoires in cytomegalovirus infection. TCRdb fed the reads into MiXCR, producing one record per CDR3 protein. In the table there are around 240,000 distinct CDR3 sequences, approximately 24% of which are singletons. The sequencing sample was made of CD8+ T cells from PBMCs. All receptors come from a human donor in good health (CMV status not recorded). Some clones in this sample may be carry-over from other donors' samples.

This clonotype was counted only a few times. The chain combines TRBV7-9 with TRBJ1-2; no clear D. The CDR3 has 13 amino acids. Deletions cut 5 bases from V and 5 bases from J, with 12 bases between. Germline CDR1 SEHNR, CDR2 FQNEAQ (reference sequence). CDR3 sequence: CASSKTPVYGYTF. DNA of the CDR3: TGTGCCAGCAGCAAGACACCAGTTTATGGCTACACCTTC. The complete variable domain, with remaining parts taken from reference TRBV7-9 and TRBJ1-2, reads DTGVSQNPRHKITKRGQNVTFRCDPISEHNRLYWYRQTLGQGPEFLTYFQNEAQLEKSRLLSDRFSAERPKGSFSTLEIQRTEQGDSAMYLCASSKTPVYGYTFGSGTRLTVV.

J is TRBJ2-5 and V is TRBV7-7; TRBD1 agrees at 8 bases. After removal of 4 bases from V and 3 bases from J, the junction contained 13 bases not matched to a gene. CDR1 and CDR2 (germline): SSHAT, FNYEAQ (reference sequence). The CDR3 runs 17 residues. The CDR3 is CASSSFGTGGLEETQYF. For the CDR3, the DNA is TGTGCCAGCAGCTCCTTTGGGACAGGTGGGCTGGAAGAGACCCAGTACTTC.

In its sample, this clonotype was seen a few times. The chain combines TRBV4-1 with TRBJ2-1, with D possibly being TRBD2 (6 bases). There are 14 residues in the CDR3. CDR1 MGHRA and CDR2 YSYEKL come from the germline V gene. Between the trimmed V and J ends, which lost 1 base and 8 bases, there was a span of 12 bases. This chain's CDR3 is CASSQGPGVDEQFF. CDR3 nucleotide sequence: TGCGCCAGCAGCCAAGGTCCGGGGGTCGATGAGCAGTTCTTC.

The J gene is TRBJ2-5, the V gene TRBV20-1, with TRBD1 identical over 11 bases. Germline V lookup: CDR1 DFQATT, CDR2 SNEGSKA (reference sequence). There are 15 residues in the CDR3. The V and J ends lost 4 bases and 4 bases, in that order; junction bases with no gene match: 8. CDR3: CSATGTGGIRETQYF. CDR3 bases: TGCAGTGCTACCGGGACAGGGGGAATCCGAGAGACCCAGTACTTC.

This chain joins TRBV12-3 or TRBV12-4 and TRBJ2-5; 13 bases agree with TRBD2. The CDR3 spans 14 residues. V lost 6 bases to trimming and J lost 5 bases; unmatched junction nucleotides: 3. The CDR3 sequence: CASRLAGGLETQYF. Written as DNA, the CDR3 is TGTGCCAGCAGACTAGCGGGGGGGCTGGAGACCCAGTACTTC.

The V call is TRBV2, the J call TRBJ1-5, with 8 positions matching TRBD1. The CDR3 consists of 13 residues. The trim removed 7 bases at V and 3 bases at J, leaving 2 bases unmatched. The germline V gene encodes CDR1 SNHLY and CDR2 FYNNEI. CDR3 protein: CASNRGINQPQHF. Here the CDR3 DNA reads TGTGCCAGCAACAGGGGGATCAATCAGCCCCAGCATTTT. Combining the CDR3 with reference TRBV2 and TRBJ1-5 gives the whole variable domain EPEVTQTPSHQVTQMGQEVILRCVPISNHLYFYWYRQILGQKVEFLVSFYNNEISEKSEIFDDQFSVERPDGSNFTLKIRSTKLEDSAMYFCASNRGINQPQHFGDGTRLSIL.